This is a list of T cell receptor beta chains from one sample in a study of shared T cell receptors in the human thymus. Data came from immunoSEQ multiplex PCR; TCRdb stores just in-frame clones and leaves some out. Of hundreds of thousands of clones in the sample, about 87% were seen once. These sequences were also reported in another study, on human thymus T cells.

Sequenced material: thymocytes. The receptors here all came from a boy younger than two with a congenital heart defect. CDR3s include the opening cysteine and the closing phenylalanine or tryptophan. Fields, in order: J gene, V gene, CDR3 protein.

J gene: TRBJ2-5; V gene: TRBV5-6; CDR3 protein: CASSPNRSYRGEETQYF
J gene: TRBJ2-1; V gene: TRBV7-2; CDR3 protein: CASSLAQVRGPYNEQFF
J gene: TRBJ1-6; V gene: TRBV2; CDR3 protein: CASSDGRSNSPLHF
J gene: TRBJ2-3; V gene: TRBV5-4; CDR3 protein: CASTMSERGRSTDTQYF
J gene: TRBJ2-5; V gene: TRBV11-1; CDR3 protein: CASSFSSGGSETQYF
J gene: TRBJ1-2; V gene: TRBV5-4; CDR3 protein: CASSDSYWGEGSGVYGYTF
J gene: TRBJ2-5; V gene: TRBV11-2; CDR3 protein: CASSSYPGTPRGQETQYF
J gene: TRBJ1-1; V gene: TRBV7-6; CDR3 protein: CASSLNFVHTEAFF
J gene: TRBJ2-7; V gene: TRBV30; CDR3 protein: CASSGGGPSYEQYF
J gene: TRBJ2-3; V gene: TRBV28; CDR3 protein: CASSLRSDLASYTQYF
J gene: TRBJ2-3; V gene: TRBV7-6; CDR3 protein: CASSSSMGTLGTQYF
J gene: TRBJ2-7; V gene: TRBV6-1; CDR3 protein: CASSQGSPKDEQYF
J gene: TRBJ1-2; V gene: TRBV5-4; CDR3 protein: CASSPNDRNYGYTF
J gene: TRBJ2-5; V gene: TRBV14; CDR3 protein: CASSLHRETQYF
J gene: TRBJ1-3; V gene: TRBV28; CDR3 protein: CASTPRGGTSGNTIYF
J gene: TRBJ2-7; V gene: TRBV6-1; CDR3 protein: CASGGQGAYEQYF
J gene: TRBJ1-2; V gene: TRBV27; CDR3 protein: CASSSKTTVGQGDYGYTF
J gene: TRBJ1-6; V gene: TRBV4-1; CDR3 protein: CASSQDNRGRTPLHF
J gene: TRBJ2-5; V gene: TRBV5-6; CDR3 protein: CASSQGTSGVEETQYF
J gene: TRBJ2-5; V gene: TRBV7-9; CDR3 protein: CASSSRTGQETQYF
J gene: TRBJ2-2; V gene: TRBV4-3; CDR3 protein: CASSPSGSNGELFF
J gene: TRBJ2-1; V gene: TRBV9; CDR3 protein: CASSPPTGGGFHEQFF
J gene: TRBJ2-7; V gene: TRBV27; CDR3 protein: CASSFRDRGNEQYF
J gene: TRBJ2-3; V gene: TRBV2; CDR3 protein: CASRRASGDEDTQYF
J gene: TRBJ2-1; V gene: TRBV10-1; CDR3 protein: CASSEPIIISGRVNEQFF
J gene: TRBJ2-3; V gene: TRBV5-1; CDR3 protein: CASSSLGQGRTDTQYF
J gene: TRBJ2-7; V gene: TRBV28; CDR3 protein: CASSRRTSGYYEQYF
J gene: TRBJ2-1; V gene: TRBV11-2; CDR3 protein: CASSPLRKREFSYNEQFF
J gene: TRBJ2-1; V gene: TRBV5-4; CDR3 protein: CASSLDRLAGYNEQFF
J gene: TRBJ2-7; V gene: TRBV28; CDR3 protein: CATFSYEQYF
J gene: TRBJ2-7; V gene: TRBV6-6; CDR3 protein: CASSYFVGGYEQYF
J gene: TRBJ1-1; V gene: TRBV6-5; CDR3 protein: CASSYSRGGWTEAFF
J gene: TRBJ2-7; V gene: TRBV7-9; CDR3 protein: CASTRGLAVYEQYF
J gene: TRBJ1-3; V gene: TRBV6-1; CDR3 protein: CASISGAGNTIYF
J gene: TRBJ1-2; V gene: TRBV6-5; CDR3 protein: CASSYVGTGPYGYTF
J gene: TRBJ2-7; V gene: TRBV9; CDR3 protein: CASSVGQGGPYEQYF
J gene: TRBJ2-3; V gene: TRBV27; CDR3 protein: CASSLYEGGPHTDTQYF
J gene: TRBJ1-1; V gene: TRBV6-5; CDR3 protein: CASRIGQAEAFF
J gene: TRBJ2-5; V gene: TRBV6-5; CDR3 protein: CASSPRDYQETQYF
J gene: TRBJ1-1; V gene: TRBV27; CDR3 protein: CASRGGWGRTEAFF
J gene: TRBJ2-5; V gene: TRBV6-5; CDR3 protein: CASSSVAGGGGETQYF
J gene: TRBJ1-4; V gene: TRBV30; CDR3 protein: CACPLGGIGEKLFF
J gene: TRBJ2-2; V gene: TRBV28; CDR3 protein: CASKKLPGHPNTGELFF
J gene: TRBJ1-5; V gene: TRBV2; CDR3 protein: CASSEGLYSNQPQHF
J gene: TRBJ2-2; V gene: TRBV7-9; CDR3 protein: CASSHGLLGELFF
J gene: TRBJ1-4; V gene: TRBV6-4; CDR3 protein: CASSVRAGDEKLFF
J gene: TRBJ1-1; V gene: TRBV4-1; CDR3 protein: CASSQRQDFMNTEAFF
J gene: TRBJ2-5; V gene: TRBV5-1; CDR3 protein: CASSSNEVPETQYF
J gene: TRBJ2-5; V gene: TRBV15; CDR3 protein: CATSRVRAGGPGETQYF
J gene: TRBJ2-3; V gene: TRBV7-2; CDR3 protein: CASSLGLAGAWEYF
J gene: TRBJ1-1; V gene: TRBV19; CDR3 protein: CASSGAGTEAFF
J gene: TRBJ2-7; V gene: TRBV11-2; CDR3 protein: CASSRYGAGPTDYEQYF
J gene: TRBJ2-2; V gene: TRBV7-2; CDR3 protein: CASSSPRGNTGELFF
J gene: TRBJ2-7; V gene: TRBV11-2; CDR3 protein: CASHLLGGGVVYEQYF
J gene: TRBJ2-1; V gene: TRBV10-3; CDR3 protein: CAISESLAGGSMRRGNEQFF